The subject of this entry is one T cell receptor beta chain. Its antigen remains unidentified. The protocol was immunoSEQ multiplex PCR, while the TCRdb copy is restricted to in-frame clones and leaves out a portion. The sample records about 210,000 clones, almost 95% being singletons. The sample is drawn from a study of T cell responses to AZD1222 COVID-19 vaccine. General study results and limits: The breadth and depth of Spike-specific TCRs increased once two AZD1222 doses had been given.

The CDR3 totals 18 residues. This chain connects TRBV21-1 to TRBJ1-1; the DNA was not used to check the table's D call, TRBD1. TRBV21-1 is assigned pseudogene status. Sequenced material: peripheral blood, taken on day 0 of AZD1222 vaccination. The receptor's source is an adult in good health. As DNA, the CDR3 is TGTGCCAGCACCCGATACACCCCGCTCCGGGACACGAACACTGAAGCTTTCTTT. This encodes CASTRYTPLRDTNTEAFF.